Presented here are 21 T cell receptor beta chains from one specimen sequenced in a study. MiXCR, run by TCRdb on the 5' RACE reads, gives a single entry per CDR3 protein. The repertoire holds over 50,000 distinct CDR3 sequences, with about 24% as singletons. Sequencing was done on a sample of tumor-infiltrating naive CD4+ T cells sorted from the breast tumor. Indicated subset: naive CD4+ T cells, CD4+CD45RA+CD25-. These receptors were taken from a female donor with breast cancer.

This clonotype was detected ten times or more. The gene calls are TRBV29-1 and TRBJ2-1; 8 positions agree with TRBD2. CDR1 and CDR2 (germline): SQVTM, ANQGSEA. CDR3 length: 14 residues. J gave up 0 bases and V 5 bases, and 3 bases lay outside the gene matches. The CDR3 loop is CSVKTSVSYNEQFF. DNA of the CDR3: TGCAGCGTTAAGACTAGCGTCTCCTACAATGAGCAGTTCTTC.

The genes are TRBV5-4 and TRBJ2-7; D remains ambiguous. Trimming took off 7 bases at V and 5 bases at J, with 16 bases between the two ends. Germline CDR1 SGHNT, CDR2 YYREEE (reference sequence). This CDR3 comprises 13 residues. This CDR3 reads CASGGPGFHEQYF. The CDR3 bases are TGTGCCAGCGGTGGGCCAGGCTTCCACGAGCAGTACTTC.

V usage is TRBV9 and J usage is TRBJ1-5, with unresolved D. Germline assignment: CDR1 SGDLS and CDR2 YYNGEE. This CDR3 region has 15 residues. Trimming cost V 4 bases and J 3 bases, with 14 bases left between them. CDR3 DNA sequence: TGTGCCAGCAGCACCGCGGCAGGCGACAATCAGCCCCAGCATTTT. Its protein product is CASSTAAGDNQPQHF.

At least ten counts were recorded for this clonotype. The chain links TRBV5-1 to TRBJ2-3; 14 positions agree with TRBD2. The CDR3 is made up of 15 amino acids. The J segment lost 8 bases and the V segment lost 4 bases, leaving 6 bases of the junction unmatched. Per germline, CDR1 SGHRS and CDR2 YFSETQ. CDR3 nucleotides: TGCGCCAGCAGCGGCCGACTAGCGGGAGGGGGTACGCAGTATTTT. Translating it yields CASSGRLAGGGTQYF.

This chain joins TRBV5-6 and TRBJ2-3; D is unclear. V gave up 3 bases and J gave up 2 bases, with 13 bases separating them. The CDR3 contains 15 residues. CDR1 SGHDT and CDR2 YYEEEE come from the germline V gene. CDR3 residues: CASSSSGGATDTQYF. CDR3 coding DNA: TGTGCCAGCAGCTCGTCCGGCGGTGCCACAGATACGCAGTATTTT.

This sequence joins TRBV5-1 and TRBJ2-4, with 9 positions matching TRBD2. The CDR3 is made up of 14 amino acids. V trimming: 4 bases; J trimming: 4 bases; junction bases outside the gene matches: 3. Germline CDR1 and CDR2: SGHRS and YFSETQ. CDR3 nucleotides: TGCGCCAGCAGCGTAGCGGGAGCGAAAAACATTCAGTACTTC. It encodes CASSVAGAKNIQYF.

This clonotype has just a few counts. The chain uses TRBV27 and TRBJ1-6; D gene unclear. The ends were cut back, 4 bases at V and 7 bases at J, with 11 bases in the middle. The length of the CDR3 is 14 residues. Per the germline V gene, CDR1 is MNHEY and CDR2 is SMNVEV (reference sequence). The CDR3: CASSYRYKNSPLHF. The CDR3 DNA reads as TGTGCCAGCAGTTATAGGTATAAGAATTCACCCCTCCACTTT.

This clonotype came up many times. Here the CDR3 DNA reads TGTGCCAGCAGCAGACTAGCGGGGGGCACAGATACGCAGTATTTT. Translation: CASSRLAGGTDTQYF. This sequence joins TRBV5-6 and TRBJ2-3; 12 nucleotides agree with TRBD2. CDR3 length equals 15 residues. From germline, CDR1 is SGHDT and CDR2 YYEEEE. V was clipped by 4 bases and J by 1 base; unmatched bases: 1.

This chain uses TRBV29-1 with TRBJ2-1, with 9 bases identical to TRBD1. Germline CDR1 and CDR2: SQVTM and ANQGSEA. This CDR3 comprises 12 residues. V shed 1 base and J 15 bases; nucleotides not matched to a gene: 7. The CDR3 coding sequence is TGCAGCGTTGAAGCGACGGGACAGGGCCGGTTCTTC. Residues: CSVEATGQGRFF.

This clonotype occurred a few times. This chain uses TRBV6-2 or TRBV6-3 with TRBJ2-6, with no clear D. Germline CDR1 reads MNHEY; CDR2 reads SVGEGT. This CDR3 has 14 amino acids. Deletions cut 10 bases from V and 0 bases from J, with 10 bases between. CDR3 residues: CANIRSSGANVLTF. The CDR3 region has the DNA TGTGCCAACATCCGGAGCTCTGGGGCCAACGTCCTGACTTTC.

This clonotype was recorded many times. The chain links TRBV4-1 to TRBJ2-1; D possibly corresponds to TRBD2 (5 bases). V was clipped by 1 base and J by 10 bases, with 14 bases between them. Germline CDR1 MGHRA, CDR2 YSYEKL. The CDR3 runs 14 residues. The DNA of the CDR3 is TGCGCCAGCAGCCAAGTCGGCGTCGGGGTCGAGCAGTTCTTC. It is translated as CASSQVGVGVEQFF.

The chain is built from TRBV6-1 and TRBJ1-1; tentatively, D is TRBD1 (6 bases). Per germline, CDR1 MNHNS and CDR2 SASEGT. CDR3 length: 15 residues. V dropped 5 bases and J dropped 6 bases, with 19 bases sitting between them. The CDR3 reads CASSTRSLGQSEAFF. CDR3 DNA sequence: TGTGCCAGCAGTACCCGGAGCCTAGGACAGTCTGAAGCTTTCTTT.

The chain is built from TRBV6-5 and TRBJ2-1; the D gene could be TRBD1 or TRBD2 (5 bases each). V was cut by 5 bases and J by 5 bases, with 19 bases left in between. Germline-derived CDR1 and CDR2 are MNHEY and SVGAGI. There are 16 residues in the CDR3. CDR3 loop: CASSPHLRGRNNEQFF. DNA of the CDR3: TGTGCCAGCAGTCCGCACCTGAGGGGAAGGAACAATGAGCAGTTCTTC.

The chain links TRBV7-2 to TRBJ2-6; D gene unclear. There are 15 residues in the CDR3. V was trimmed by 7 bases and J by 0 bases, leaving 10 bases between them. The germline V gene encodes CDR1 SGHTA and CDR2 FQGNSA. Written as DNA, the CDR3 is TGTGCCAGCACTCAACCTCTCTCTGGGGCCAACGTCCTGACTTTC. This codes for CASTQPLSGANVLTF. Looking up the rest from reference TRBV7-2 and TRBJ2-6 gives the full variable domain: GAGVSQSPSNKVTEKGKDVELRCDPISGHTALYWYRQSLGQGLEFLIYFQGNSAPDKSGLPSDRFSAERTGGSVSTLTIQRTQQEDSAVYLCASTQPLSGANVLTFGAGSRLTVL.

V usage is TRBV6-2 or TRBV6-3 and J usage is TRBJ1-2, with a possible D match to TRBD1 (6 bases). Germline assignment: CDR1 MNHEY and CDR2 SVGEGT. The V and J ends lost 7 bases and 6 bases respectively, with 18 bases between them. The CDR3 has 14 residues. The CDR3 coding sequence is TGTGCCAGCAACATACAGGGAAGGAACGATGGCTACACCTTC. Its protein is CASNIQGRNDGYTF.

This clonotype was detected many times. The genes are TRBV12-3 or TRBV12-4 and TRBJ1-5; D is ambiguous. This CDR3 has 14 residues. V was trimmed by 6 bases and J by 0 bases, leaving 9 bases between them. In nucleotides, the CDR3 is TGTGCCAGCAGCTTCTCGGGTAGCAATCAGCCCCAGCATTTT. It yields the protein CASSFSGSNQPQHF.

For this clonotype: One end of the junction varies from germline; a read error may be responsible. The V gene is TRBV12-3 or TRBV12-4, the J gene TRBJ2-3; 8 nucleotides match TRBD2. The CDR3 is made up of 15 amino acids. The CDR3 bases are TGTGTCAGCAGCGTCGGACTAGCCCCCGCAGATACGCAGTATTTT. Protein sequence: CVSSVGLAPADTQYF.

The chain is built from TRBV7-3 and TRBJ2-1; TRBD2 is a possible D gene (6 bases). The CDR3 is made up of 13 amino acids. CDR1 and CDR2 (germline): SGHTA, FQGTGA. V shed 2 bases and J shed 7 bases, with 9 bases lying between them. The CDR3 DNA sequence: TGTGCCAGCAGCTTACTGGGGGGAAATGAGCAGTTCTTC. It codes for CASSLLGGNEQFF.

Concerning this clonotype itself: No conserved phenylalanine or tryptophan is present at the end of the CDR3, so a read error is the likely explanation. The rearrangement links TRBV5-1 to TRBJ2-7; TRBD1 is a possible D gene (5 bases). Germline assignment: CDR1 SGHRS and CDR2 YFSETQ. The CDR3 is 14 amino acids. Between the trimmed V and J ends, which lost 5 bases and 2 bases, there was a span of 14 bases. The CDR3 sequence: CASRLTGITYEQYS. In DNA, the CDR3 is TGCGCCAGCAGACTAACAGGAATCACCTACGAGCAGTACTCC.

This chain links TRBV6-2 or TRBV6-3 with TRBJ2-1; D not certain. The CDR3 is made up of 12 amino acids. Trimming took off 2 bases at V and 9 bases at J, with 8 bases between the two ends. Germline assignment: CDR1 MNHEY and CDR2 SVGEGT. Here the CDR3 reads CASSYAVGEQFF. In DNA, the CDR3 is TGTGCCAGCAGTTACGCAGTTGGTGAGCAGTTCTTC.

V usage is TRBV5-1 and J usage is TRBJ2-5, with 8 bases matching TRBD1. The length of the CDR3 is 16 residues. Per germline, CDR1 SGHRS and CDR2 YFSETQ. V gave up 0 bases and J gave up 5 bases; unmatched junction bases: 9. The CDR3 reads CASSLEGRGQSETQYF. The CDR3 region has the DNA TGCGCCAGCAGCTTGGAAGGCAGGGGGCAGTCGGAGACCCAGTACTTC.